This passage covers 31 T cell receptor beta chains from one sample sequenced in a study of OX40 agonist ivuxolimab in advanced cancers. The assay was immunoSEQ multiplex PCR, and TCRdb's table has in-frame clones only and misses some. There are more than 35,000 clones in the sample; 76% occur only once, and roughly 25% lies in the top ten. The sequencing used CD4+ or CD8+ T cells sorted from blood, collected in a trial of the OX40 agonist ivuxolimab. Receptors originate from an adult with an advanced solid tumor such as melanoma, head and neck, liver or kidney cancer.

The J gene is TRBJ2-2, the V gene TRBV13, with D unresolved. Per germline, CDR1 PRHDT and CDR2 FYEKMQ (reference sequence). The CDR3 spans 13 residues. Trimming removed 5 bases from V and 6 bases from J, with 10 bases in between. Written as DNA, the CDR3 is TGTGCCAGCAGCCCCCCGGCCTCCGGGGAGCTGTTTTTT. Amino acids: CASSPPASGELFF.

A few counts support this clone. The genes are TRBV2 and TRBJ1-5, with D perhaps TRBD1 (5 bases). This CDR3 has 15 amino acids. Germline-derived CDR1 and CDR2 are SNHLY and FYNNEI. V dropped 5 bases and J dropped 2 bases, with 13 bases sitting between them. CDR3 DNA: TGTGCCAGCAGTAGCCAGGGACTTGGCAATCAGCCCCAGCATTTT. Protein: CASSSQGLGNQPQHF.

This CDR3 is CASSQGGGARETQYF. DNA of the CDR3: TGTGCCAGCAGCCAAGGAGGGGGGGCCCGGGAGACCCAGTACTTC. V and J are TRBV14 and TRBJ2-5; weak D call: TRBD2 (7 bases). The CDR3 extends over 15 amino acids. Trimming removed 1 base at V and 5 bases at J, with 14 bases between. Germline V gives CDR1 SGHDN, CDR2 FVKESK.

The sample holds one count of this clone. The chain uses TRBV7-9 and TRBJ1-1, with TRBD1 matching over 9 bases. In germline, CDR1 is SEHNR, CDR2 FQNEAQ (reference sequence). After removal of 5 bases from V and 5 bases from J, the junction contained 9 bases not matched to a gene. CDR3 length: 15 amino acids. CDR3 sequence: CASSQGQGGVTEAFF. In DNA, the CDR3 is TGTGCCAGCAGCCAGGGACAGGGAGGGGTTACTGAAGCTTTCTTT.

The chain recombines TRBV7-8 with TRBJ2-6; D is undetermined. Per germline, CDR1 SGHVS and CDR2 FQNEAQ. V lost 2 bases and J 0 bases, leaving 8 bases between the germline ends. This CDR3 region has 16 residues. The CDR3: CASSLSSTSGANVLTF. The CDR3 region has the DNA TGTGCCAGCAGCTTATCGAGTACCTCTGGGGCCAACGTCCTGACTTTC.

The V call is TRBV5-1, the J call TRBJ2-5; TRBD1 or TRBD2 may be the D gene (5 bases each). This CDR3 contains 15 residues. Trimming cost V 0 bases and J 4 bases, with 13 bases left between them. From germline, CDR1 is SGHRS and CDR2 YFSETQ. CDR3 sequence reads: CASSLVQGGGETQYF. DNA for the CDR3: TGCGCCAGCAGCTTGGTGCAGGGCGGAGGAGAGACCCAGTACTTC.

This clone was found a few times. J is TRBJ1-1 and V is TRBV7-3; D not certain. This CDR3 spans 15 amino acids. The germline V gene encodes CDR1 SGHTA and CDR2 FQGTGA. V was shortened by 2 bases and J by 4 bases, with 14 bases between the two germline ends. CDR3 DNA sequence: TGTGCCAGCAGCTTAGAAGGAGTCTCCATCACTGAAGCTTTCTTT. Protein: CASSLEGVSITEAFF.

The V call is TRBV2, the J call TRBJ1-5; 8 bases agree with TRBD1. This CDR3 contains 13 residues. Germline V gives CDR1 SNHLY, CDR2 FYNNEI. V lost 7 bases to trimming and J lost 7 bases; unmatched junction nucleotides: 6. The CDR3, as DNA: TGTGCCAGCAAAGGACAGGGCAGGCAGCCCCAGCATTTT. Residues: CASKGQGRQPQHF.

V and J are TRBV11-3 and TRBJ2-3; 7 bases match TRBD1. V shed 5 bases and J 4 bases; nucleotides not matched to a gene: 6. Per germline, CDR1 SGHNT and CDR2 YENEEA. The CDR3 is 14 amino acids. The CDR3 nucleotides read TGTGCCAGCAGCCCCGGACAGGCGGCAGATACGCAGTATTTT. Protein: CASSPGQAADTQYF.

The J gene is TRBJ1-3, the V gene TRBV30; TRBD1 might be the D (6 bases). Trimming took 3 bases from V and 9 from J, leaving 18 bases between them. Looked up from germline, CDR1 is GTSNPN and CDR2 is SVGIG (reference sequence). The CDR3 contains 14 residues. Written as DNA, the CDR3 is TGTGCCTGGAGCGTACAGGGAACCGACTCCACCATATATTTT. This codes for CAWSVQGTDSTIYF.

Only one count was recorded for this clone. The V call is TRBV10-3, the J call TRBJ2-5, with 9 bases lining up with TRBD1. The J call is uncertain, as TRBJ2-7 better fits the DNA end. The CDR3 is 11 residues long. CDR1 and CDR2 from the germline V gene are ENHRY and SYGVKD. The CDR3 DNA follows: TGTGCCATACAGGGGGCGGGCGAGCAGTACTTC. Translating it yields CAIQGAGEQYF.

A word on this clone: A junction end diverges from the germline sequence, so it may reflect a read error. Other DNA sequences in the same sample also yield this CDR3. J is TRBJ1-1 and V is TRBV5-1; no clear D. The CDR3 runs 17 residues. The germline CDR1 and CDR2 sequences are SGHRS and YFSETQ. The CDR3 protein is CASSFGSRFAGNTEAFF. The CDR3 nucleotides read TGTGCCAGCAGCTTCGGGTCCCGGTTCGCCGGCAACACTGAAGCTTTCTTT.

This sequence joins TRBV7-2 and TRBJ1-2; unclear D gene. The CDR3 is 14 residues long. Trimming shortened V by 5 bases and J by 6 bases, and 16 bases separated the two germline ends. CDR1 and CDR2 (germline): SGHTA, FQGNSA. CDR3 residues: CASSPAQSGNGYTF. In DNA form, the CDR3 reads TGTGCCAGCAGCCCAGCCCAGTCTGGCAATGGCTACACCTTC.

This clone was seen once. The same CDR3 can be traced to other DNA sequences in this sample. The CDR3 sequence: CASSLGQGANQPQHF. CDR3 DNA: TGTGCCAGCAGCTTAGGGCAGGGGGCCAATCAGCCCCAGCATTTT. The V call is TRBV7-8, the J call TRBJ1-5, with 8 bases fitting TRBD1. Trimming cost V 1 base and J 3 bases; bases outside gene matches: 2. In germline, CDR1 is SGHVS, CDR2 FQNEAQ. The CDR3 totals 15 residues.

The rearrangement uses TRBV5-1 and TRBJ2-3; 7 bases match TRBD1. The CDR3 covers 14 residues. With 0 bases clipped from V and 4 bases from J, the junction kept 2 bases outside the gene matches. Germline V gene sequence: CDR1 SGHRS, CDR2 YFSETQ. In nucleotides, the CDR3 is TGCGCCAGCAGCTTGGGGGACAGAGCAGATACGCAGTATTTT. Translation: CASSLGDRADTQYF.

J is TRBJ2-2 and V is TRBV11-2, with D hard to call. CDR1 is SGHAT and CDR2 is FQNNGV in the germline V gene. V lost 5 bases to trimming and J lost 3 bases, with 13 bases between them. The CDR3 is 15 amino acids. The CDR3 region is CASSHGRQDTGELFF. In nucleotides, the CDR3 is TGTGCCAGCAGCCACGGCCGGCAAGACACCGGGGAGCTGTTTTTT.

The chain links TRBV30 to TRBJ2-6; 11 bases align to TRBD1. The CDR3 loop spans 15 amino acids. CDR1 is GTSNPN and CDR2 is SVGIG in the germline V gene (reference sequence). CDR3 bases: TGTAGTGTCAGGACAGGGGGCGCTGGGGCCAACGTCCTGACTTTC. Residues: CSVRTGGAGANVLTF.

The chain couples TRBV9 to TRBJ2-7; D might be TRBD1 (6 bases). Germline CDR1 is SGDLS and CDR2 is YYNGEE. This CDR3 region has 14 residues. The V gene lost 2 bases and the J gene lost 3 bases, with 12 bases spanning the gap. The CDR3 DNA reads TGTGCCAGCAGCGTTGGGACAAACAGCTACGAGCAGTACTTC. This gives the protein CASSVGTNSYEQYF.

V gene TRBV4-2 combines with J gene TRBJ1-1; TRBD1 is a possible D gene (6 bases). V was cut by 1 base and J by 2 bases, with 14 bases left in between. There are 16 residues in the CDR3. Germline assignment: CDR1 LGHNA and CDR2 YNFKEQ. CDR3 residues: CASSQVQGRGNTEAFF. The DNA for the CDR3 is TGTGCCAGCAGCCAAGTACAGGGCCGGGGTAACACTGAAGCTTTCTTT.

The V and J genes are TRBV20-1 and TRBJ1-1; D is uncertain. V shed 0 bases and J shed 12 bases, with 8 bases lying between them. Germline V gives CDR1 DFQATT, CDR2 SNEGSKA (reference sequence). The CDR3 spans 10 residues. CDR3 sequence: CSARDRSTFF. The CDR3 DNA reads TGCAGTGCTAGAGACAGGTCCACTTTCTTT.

In this sample, this clone turned up once. The CDR3 sequence is CASSYSMGQGIQPQHF. CDR3 bases: TGTGCCAGCAGTTACTCGATGGGACAGGGGATTCAGCCCCAGCATTTT. The rearrangement links TRBV6-6 to TRBJ1-5; 10 bases agree with TRBD1. CDR1 is MNHNY and CDR2 is SVGAGI in the germline V gene (reference sequence). V lost 0 bases, J lost 6 bases, and 5 bases stayed unmatched. The CDR3 length is 16 residues.

V usage is TRBV20-1 and J usage is TRBJ1-1; D may be TRBD1 (6 bases). This CDR3 comprises 11 residues. Trimming shortened V by 5 bases and J by 7 bases, and 11 bases separated the two germline ends. Germline assignment: CDR1 DFQATT and CDR2 SNEGSKA (reference sequence). The CDR3 sequence is CSARQAYEAFF. The CDR3 bases are TGCAGTGCTCGACAGGCCTATGAAGCTTTCTTT.

The chain links TRBV6-1 to TRBJ2-3; D is unclear. V lost 7 bases, J lost 0 bases, and 5 bases lay in between. This CDR3 contains 12 residues. CDR1 and CDR2 (germline): MNHNS, SASEGT. The CDR3 DNA reads TGTGCCAGCACCGGCAGCACAGATACGCAGTATTTT. Translating gives CASTGSTDTQYF.

This clone was seen only once. The rearrangement joins TRBV30 to TRBJ2-1; 7 nucleotides agree with TRBD2. Germline-derived CDR1 and CDR2 are GTSNPN and SVGIG (reference sequence). The CDR3 length is 16 residues. V lost 4 bases, J lost 7 bases, and 16 bases stayed unmatched. CDR3 in DNA: TGTGCCTGGACCGGGGGAGGGGCTTCACTGAGGAATGAGCAGTTCTTC. Its translation: CAWTGGGASLRNEQFF. Together with reference TRBV30 and TRBJ2-1, the CDR3 gives the full variable domain: SQTIHQWPATLVQPVGSPLSLECTVEGTSNPNLYWYRQAAGRGLQLLFYSVGIGQISSEVPQNLSASRPQDRQFILSSKKLLLSDSGFYLCAWTGGGASLRNEQFFGPGTRLTVL.

The genes are TRBV10-3 and TRBJ2-3; no reliable D call. Germline values: CDR1 ENHRY, CDR2 SYGVKD. This CDR3 region has 16 residues. V was trimmed by 0 bases and J by 1 base, leaving 11 bases between them. The CDR3 region has the DNA TGTGCCATCAGTGAGTCGAATGTGGCGGGCACAGATACGCAGTATTTT. Residues: CAISESNVAGTDTQYF.

V is TRBV10-2 and J is TRBJ1-1; TRBD1 is a possible D gene (6 bases). The length of the CDR3 is 14 residues. The germline CDR1 and CDR2 sequences are WSHSY and SAAADI. V was pared by 1 base and J by 4 bases, with 10 bases between. CDR3 sequence: CASSEYGGSTEAFF. The CDR3 DNA is TGCGCCAGCAGTGAGTACGGGGGCAGCACTGAAGCTTTCTTT.

The chain employs TRBV6-1 and TRBJ1-1, with 8 bases matching TRBD1. CDR3 length: 12 residues. Germline lookup yields CDR1 MNHNS and CDR2 SASEGT. V lost 6 bases, J lost 6 bases, and 3 bases stayed unmatched. CDR3 DNA: TGTGCCAGCAGCCAGACAGGGGCTGAAGCTTTCTTT. Translation: CASSQTGAEAFF.

The chain employs TRBV7-9 and TRBJ1-1; D perhaps matches TRBD1 (6 bases). Trimming removed 5 bases from V and 6 bases from J, with 13 bases in between. Germline values: CDR1 SEHNR, CDR2 FQNEAQ (reference sequence). The CDR3 runs to 13 residues. In DNA, the CDR3 is TGTGCCAGCAGCACCACAGGGAAATCTGAAGCTTTCTTT. Protein product: CASSTTGKSEAFF.

For the CDR3, the DNA is TGTGCCAGTAGTTCCCGGGACAGGGGTAAAGAGCAGTACTTC. This gives the protein CASSSRDRGKEQYF. The chain uses TRBV19 and TRBJ2-7; TRBD1 agrees at 10 bases. CDR3 length: 14 amino acids. Germline assignment: CDR1 LNHDA and CDR2 SQIVND (reference sequence). With V trimmed by 5 bases and J by 7 bases, 8 bases remained unmatched.

The rearrangement uses TRBV5-1 and TRBJ2-3; D is unclear. Trimming left V 0 bases short and J 3 bases short, with 8 bases between. Per germline, CDR1 SGHRS and CDR2 YFSETQ. The CDR3 is 14 amino acids. CDR3 in DNA: TGCGCCAGCAGCTTGGGTTATCTTACAGATACGCAGTATTTT. It encodes CASSLGYLTDTQYF.

The chain employs TRBV4-1 and TRBJ1-4, with D uncertain. CDR1 and CDR2 (germline): MGHRA, YSYEKL. Trimming pared 4 bases from V and 5 bases from J, leaving 17 bases between. The CDR3 extends over 16 amino acids. CDR3 sequence reads: CASSRRADAENEKLFF. CDR3 nucleotide sequence: TGCGCCAGCAGCCGCCGAGCGGACGCAGAGAATGAAAAACTGTTTTTT.